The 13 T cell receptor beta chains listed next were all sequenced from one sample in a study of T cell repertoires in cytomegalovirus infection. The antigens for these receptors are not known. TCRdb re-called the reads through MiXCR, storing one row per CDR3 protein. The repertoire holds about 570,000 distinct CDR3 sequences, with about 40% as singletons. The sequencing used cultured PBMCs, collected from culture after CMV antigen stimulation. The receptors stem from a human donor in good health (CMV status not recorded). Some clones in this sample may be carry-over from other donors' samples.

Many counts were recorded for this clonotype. CDR3 DNA sequence: TGTGCCAGCAGCCGCGGGACAGCAACCTATTCACCCCTCCACTTT. Translation: CASSRGTATYSPLHF. This chain uses TRBV12-3 or TRBV12-4 with TRBJ1-6; 7 bases align to TRBD1. With V trimmed by 6 bases and J by 8 bases, 10 bases remained unmatched. The CDR3 is 15 amino acids.

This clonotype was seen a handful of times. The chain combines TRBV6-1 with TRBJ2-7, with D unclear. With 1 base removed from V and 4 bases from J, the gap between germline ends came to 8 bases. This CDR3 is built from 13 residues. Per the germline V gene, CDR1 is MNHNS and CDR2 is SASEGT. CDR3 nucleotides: TGTGCCAGCAGTGAAGGGCTCAAATACGAGCAGTACTTC. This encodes CASSEGLKYEQYF.

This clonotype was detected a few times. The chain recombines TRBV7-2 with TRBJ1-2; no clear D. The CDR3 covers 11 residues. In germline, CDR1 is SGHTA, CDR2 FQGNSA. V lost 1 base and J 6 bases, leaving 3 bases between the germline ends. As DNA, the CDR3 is TGTGCCAGCAGCTTAGAGGATGGCTACACCTTC. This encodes CASSLEDGYTF.

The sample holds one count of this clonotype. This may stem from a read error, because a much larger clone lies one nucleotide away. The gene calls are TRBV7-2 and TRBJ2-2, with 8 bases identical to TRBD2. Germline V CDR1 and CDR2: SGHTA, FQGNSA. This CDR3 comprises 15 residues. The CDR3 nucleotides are TGTGTCAGCAGCTCCGGACTAGCCAACACCGGGGAGCTGTTTTTT. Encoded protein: CVSSSGLANTGELFF.

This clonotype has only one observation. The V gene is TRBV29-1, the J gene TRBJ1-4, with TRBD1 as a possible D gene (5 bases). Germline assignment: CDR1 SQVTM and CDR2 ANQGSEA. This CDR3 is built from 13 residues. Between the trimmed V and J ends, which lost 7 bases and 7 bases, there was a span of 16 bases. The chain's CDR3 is CSAGPGGSEKLFF. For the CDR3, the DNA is TGCAGCGCTGGTCCTGGGGGATCTGAAAAACTGTTTTTT.

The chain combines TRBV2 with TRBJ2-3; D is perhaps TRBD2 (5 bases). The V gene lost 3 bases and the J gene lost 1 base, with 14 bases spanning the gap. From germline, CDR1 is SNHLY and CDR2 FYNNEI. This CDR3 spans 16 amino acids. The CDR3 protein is CASSDVSSRGTDTQYF. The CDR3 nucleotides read TGTGCCAGCAGTGACGTATCCTCGCGGGGCACAGATACGCAGTATTTT.

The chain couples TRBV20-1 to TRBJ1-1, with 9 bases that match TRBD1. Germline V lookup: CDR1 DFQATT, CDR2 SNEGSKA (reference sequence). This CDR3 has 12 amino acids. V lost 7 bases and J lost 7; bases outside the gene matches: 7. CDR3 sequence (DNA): TGCAGTGACGCGGGACAGGGACGTGAAGCTTTCTTT. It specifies CSDAGQGREAFF.

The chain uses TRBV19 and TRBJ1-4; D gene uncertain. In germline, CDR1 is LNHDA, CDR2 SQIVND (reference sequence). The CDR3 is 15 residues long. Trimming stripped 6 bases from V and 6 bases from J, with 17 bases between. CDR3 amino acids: CASSLRRGVDEKLFF. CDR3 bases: TGTGCCAGTAGCCTCCGGCGGGGAGTGGATGAAAAACTGTTTTTT.

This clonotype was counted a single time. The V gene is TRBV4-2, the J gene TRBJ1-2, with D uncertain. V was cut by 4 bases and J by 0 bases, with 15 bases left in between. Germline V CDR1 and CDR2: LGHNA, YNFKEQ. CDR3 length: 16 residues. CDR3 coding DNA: TGTGCCAGCAGCCCCCGACTCCGGGGAGCTAACTATGGCTACACCTTC. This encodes CASSPRLRGANYGYTF.

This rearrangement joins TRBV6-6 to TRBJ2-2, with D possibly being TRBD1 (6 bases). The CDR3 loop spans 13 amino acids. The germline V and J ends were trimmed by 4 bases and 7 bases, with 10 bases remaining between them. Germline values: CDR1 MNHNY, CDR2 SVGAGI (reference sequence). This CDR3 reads CASSFLGGGELFF. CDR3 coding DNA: TGTGCCAGCAGTTTCCTAGGGGGCGGGGAGCTGTTTTTT.

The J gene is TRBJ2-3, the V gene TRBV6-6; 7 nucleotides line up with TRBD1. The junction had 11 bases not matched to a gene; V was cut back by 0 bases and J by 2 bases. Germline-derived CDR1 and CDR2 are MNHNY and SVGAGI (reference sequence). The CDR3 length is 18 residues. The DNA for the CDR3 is TGTGCCAGCAGTTACTCGGGGGACAGCCGGGTCACCACAGATACGCAGTATTTT. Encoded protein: CASSYSGDSRVTTDTQYF.

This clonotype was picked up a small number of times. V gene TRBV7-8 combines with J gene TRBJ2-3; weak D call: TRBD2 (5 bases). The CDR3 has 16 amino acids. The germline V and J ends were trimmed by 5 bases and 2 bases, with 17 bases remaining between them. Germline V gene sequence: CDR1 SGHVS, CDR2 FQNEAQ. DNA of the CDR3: TGTGCCAGCAGCCTCAACTCGGCGACTACCACAGATACGCAGTATTTT. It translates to CASSLNSATTTDTQYF.

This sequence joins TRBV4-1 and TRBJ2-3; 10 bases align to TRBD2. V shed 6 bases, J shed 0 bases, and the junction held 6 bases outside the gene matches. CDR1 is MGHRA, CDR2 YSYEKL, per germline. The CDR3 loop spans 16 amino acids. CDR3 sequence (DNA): TGCGCCAGCAGGACTAGCGGGCTGCGAAGCACAGATACGCAGTATTTT. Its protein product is CASRTSGLRSTDTQYF.